These T cell receptor beta chains were read from a single sample in a study of Ad26.COV2.S vaccination and SARS-CoV-2 variants. Clones were sequenced by immunoSEQ multiplex PCR, and TCRdb holds only the in-frame ones, with some missing. The data contain approximately 300,000 clones, about 85% of them singletons. This material consisted of peripheral blood, taken in a trial of Ad26.COV2.S vaccine versus placebo. The source of these receptors is a person between 18 and 59 years old who received the Ad26.COV2.S COVID-19 vaccine or a placebo. CDR3s include the opening cysteine and the closing phenylalanine or tryptophan. D genes are given only for firm matches. Expanded clones are given a class, and other clones once, few, many or no size at all.

v_call	d_call	clone_size	j_call	cdr3_aa	cdr3_nt
TRBV11-3	NA	NA	TRBJ1-1	CASSLVAVVETEAFF	TGTGCCAGCAGCTTAGTTGCGGTAGTTGAGACTGAAGCTTTCTTT
TRBV27	NA	NA	TRBJ2-1	CASSSPTSGQNEQFF	TGTGCCAGCAGTTCCCCAACATCGGGACAAAATGAGCAGTTCTTC
TRBV18	NA	NA	TRBJ2-7	CASSPAHEQYF	TGTGCCAGCTCACCCGCCCACGAGCAGTACTTC
TRBV11-2	NA	NA	TRBJ2-3	CASSFGVVTDTQYF	TGTGCCAGCAGCTTCGGGGTGGTTACAGATACGCAGTATTTT
TRBV15	NA	NA	TRBJ2-2	CATGGWGTGELFF	TGTGCCACCGGCGGGTGGGGCACCGGGGAGCTGTTTTTT
TRBV6-5	NA	NA	TRBJ1-5	CASSYSADFNQPQHF	TGTGCCAGCAGTTACTCTGCGGACTTCAATCAGCCCCAGCATTTT
TRBV29-1	NA	NA	TRBJ1-1	CSVAVNTEAFF	TGCAGCGTTGCCGTTAACACTGAAGCTTTCTTT
TRBV19	TRBD1	NA	TRBJ2-7	CASSHGTGQSSYEQYF	TGTGCCAGTAGCCACGGGACAGGCCAATCATCCTACGAGCAGTACTTC
TRBV7-2	TRBD1	NA	TRBJ2-7	CASSLMGTEYEQYF	TGTGCCAGCAGCCTGATGGGGACAGAGTACGAGCAGTACTTC
TRBV7-2	NA	NA	TRBJ1-6	CASSLDNTYNSPLHF	TGTGCCAGCAGCTTAGATAACACCTATAATTCACCCCTCCACTTT
TRBV15	NA	once	TRBJ2-1	CATSRVGNEQFF	TGTGCCACCAGCAGAGTGGGGAATGAGCAGTTCTTC
TRBV5-1	NA	NA	TRBJ2-5	CASSWRGAQETQYF	TGCGCCAGCAGCTGGCGGGGAGCACAAGAGACCCAGTACTTC
TRBV29-1	NA	NA	TRBJ1-2	CSVETSGRGDYGYTF	TGCAGCGTTGAAACGTCAGGGAGAGGGGACTATGGCTACACCTTC
TRBV21-1	NA	NA	TRBJ2-6	CASSNGQGISSGANVLTF	TGTGCCAGCAGCAACGGACAGGGAATATCGTCTGGGGCCAACGTCCTGACTTTC
TRBV2	TRBD1	few	TRBJ1-2	CASSDRGRSYGYTF	TGTGCCAGCAGTGACAGGGGGCGAAGCTATGGCTACACCTTC
TRBV10-2	NA	NA	TRBJ2-7	CASSESAGSYEQYF	TGCGCCAGCAGTGAGTCAGCCGGGTCCTACGAGCAGTACTTC
TRBV6-5	TRBD1	NA	TRBJ2-7	CASRDRGAYEQYF	TGTGCCAGCCGGGACAGGGGGGCCTACGAGCAGTACTTC
TRBV29-1	NA	NA	TRBJ2-7	CSVEMLGRDEQYF	TGCAGCGTTGAAATGCTGGGGCGCGACGAGCAGTACTTC
TRBV28	TRBD1	NA	TRBJ1-4	CASIDPTGANEKLFF	TGTGCCAGCATCGATCCAACAGGGGCTAATGAAAAACTGTTTTTT
TRBV7-8	NA	NA	TRBJ1-1	CASAAGQNTEAFF	TGTGCCAGCGCGGCGGGCCAGAACACTGAAGCTTTCTTT
TRBV5-4	TRBD2	NA	TRBJ2-1	CASSLALAGYNEQFF	TGTGCCAGCAGCTTGGCGCTAGCGGGCTACAATGAGCAGTTCTTC
TRBV5-5	NA	once	TRBJ1-5	CASSRDANQPQHF	TGTGCCAGCAGCCGGGACGCCAATCAGCCCCAGCATTTT
TRBV18	NA	NA	TRBJ1-1	CASSPSSGDGTEAFF	TGTGCCAGCTCACCAAGCTCGGGGGACGGCACTGAAGCTTTCTTT
TRBV2	TRBD1	NA	TRBJ2-5	CASSALTGGGSETQYF	TGTGCCAGCAGTGCCTTGACAGGGGGCGGAAGTGAGACCCAGTACTTC
TRBV29-1	TRBD1	NA	TRBJ2-5	CSVEPGTGGETQYF	TGCAGCGTTGAACCCGGGACAGGGGGGGAGACCCAGTACTTC
TRBV7-6	TRBD1	few	TRBJ1-1	CASSLVGTVENTEAFF	TGTGCCAGCAGCTTAGTGGGGACAGTAGAGAACACTGAAGCTTTCTTT
TRBV9	NA	NA	TRBJ2-1	CASSRRRGSHPGEQFF	TGTGCCAGCAGCCGCCGACGGGGGTCCCACCCGGGTGAGCAGTTCTTC
TRBV5-4	TRBD1	NA	TRBJ2-1	CASSRDRNNEQFF	TGTGCCAGCAGCCGGGACAGGAACAATGAGCAGTTCTTC
TRBV29-1	TRBD1	once	TRBJ1-1	CSVAGQGGTEAFF	TGCAGCGTTGCAGGACAGGGAGGCACTGAAGCTTTCTTT
TRBV6-5	NA	NA	TRBJ1-2	CASMGVRGYTF	TGTGCCAGCATGGGGGTGAGGGGCTACACCTTC
TRBV7-2	NA	once	TRBJ2-1	CASSQGLIYNEQFF	TGTGCCAGCAGTCAAGGACTTATCTACAATGAGCAGTTCTTC
TRBV5-1	NA	NA	TRBJ2-7	CASSFQGSGEQYF	TGCGCCAGCAGCTTCCAGGGATCGGGAGAGCAGTACTTC
TRBV18	NA	NA	TRBJ2-6	CASSIGAGTGANVLTF	TGTGCCAGCTCAATTGGAGCCGGGACTGGGGCCAACGTCCTGACTTTC
TRBV27	TRBD2	NA	TRBJ2-7	CASRDGGGSYEQYF	TGTGCCAGCAGGGACGGGGGGGGATCCTACGAGCAGTACTTC
TRBV7-9	NA	NA	TRBJ1-4	CASSLVVREKLFF	TGTGCCAGCAGCTTAGTAGTTCGTGAAAAACTGTTTTTT
TRBV7-9	NA	NA	TRBJ2-3	CASSDGQFSPSTDTQYF	TGTGCCAGCAGCGATGGACAGTTCAGCCCTAGCACAGATACGCAGTATTTT